This T cell receptor (beta chain) emerged from a study of T cells after yellow fever vaccination. This clonotype appeared a few times. TCRdb recomputed calls from the 5' RACE reads with MiXCR, one row per CDR3 protein. The sample consists of 510,000 or so distinct CDR3 sequences, roughly a fifth of them appearing once. The CDR3 contains 18 residues. Trimming cost V 1 base and J 5 bases; bases outside gene matches: 12. The germline gives CDR1 SGHAT, CDR2 FQNNGV. The sequence was collected from a man younger than 40 who received the YFV17D yellow fever vaccine. The material sequenced was PBMCs, taken 15 days after the yellow fever booster vaccination. The rearrangement uses TRBV11-2 and TRBJ2-5; 11 bases map to TRBD2. As DNA, the CDR3 is TGTGCCAGCAGCTTAGTTCCCTTAGGTAGCGGGAGGGTGGAGACCCAGTACTTC. Its translation: CASSLVPLGSGRVETQYF. Full variable domain (remainder filled in from reference TRBV11-2 and TRBJ2-5): EAGVAQSPRYKIIEKRQSVAFWCNPISGHATLYWYQQILGQGPKLLIQFQNNGVVDDSQLPKDRFSAERLKGVDSTLKIQPAKLEDSAVYLCASSLVPLGSGRVETQYFGPGTRLLVL.